This T cell receptor beta chain was sequenced for a study of shared clonotypes between healthy human individuals. Study as a whole: Those who served as donors were two women and a few men between the ages of 18 and 49.

Unsorted samples drew genomic DNA from 70 million to 95 million PBMCs. This clone was picked up one time. Antigen: not known. A far larger clone is one base from this, pointing to a likely read error. V shed 1 base and J shed 3 bases, with 10 bases lying between them. Germline loops: CDR1 SEHNR, CDR2 FQNEAQ (reference sequence). CDR3 length: 14 amino acids. Ten immunoSEQ deep assay plates were used by the authors to sequence unsorted PBMC DNA. Here immunoSEQ multiplex PCR was the method, and the copy in TCRdb shows in-frame clones only, minus some. The sample includes a few hundred thousand clones, roughly 80% of them seen just once. Findings and caveats of the study: Only blood samples were collected, and tissue repertoires likely differ.

Sequencing input: PBMCs. The source of this sequence is a woman aged 40 to 50 in good health. Some clones in this sample may be carry-over from other donors' samples. The J gene is TRBJ2-7, the V gene TRBV7-9, with no clear D. The CDR3 protein is CASSLVETSYEQYF. The CDR3 nucleotides read TGTGCCAGCAGCTTAGTAGAGACCAGCTACGAGCAGTACTTC.